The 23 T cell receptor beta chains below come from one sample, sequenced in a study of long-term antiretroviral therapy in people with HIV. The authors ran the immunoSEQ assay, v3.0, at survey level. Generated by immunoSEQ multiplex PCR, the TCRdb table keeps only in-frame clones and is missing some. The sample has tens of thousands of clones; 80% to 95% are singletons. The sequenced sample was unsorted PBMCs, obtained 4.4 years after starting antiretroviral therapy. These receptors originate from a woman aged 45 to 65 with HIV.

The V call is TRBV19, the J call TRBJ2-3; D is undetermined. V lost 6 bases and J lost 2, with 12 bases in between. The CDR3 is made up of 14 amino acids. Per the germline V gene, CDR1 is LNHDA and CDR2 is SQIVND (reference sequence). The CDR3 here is CASSSTSPTDTQYF. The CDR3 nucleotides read TGTGCCAGTAGCTCGACAAGTCCCACAGATACGCAGTATTTT.

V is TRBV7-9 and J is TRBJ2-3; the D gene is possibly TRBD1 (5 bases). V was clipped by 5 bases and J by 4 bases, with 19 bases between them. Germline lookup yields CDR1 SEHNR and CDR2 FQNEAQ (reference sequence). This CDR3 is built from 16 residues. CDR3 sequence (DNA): TGTGCCAGCAGCCGAGATCAGGGTAAGGGTGCAGATACGCAGTATTTT. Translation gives CASSRDQGKGADTQYF. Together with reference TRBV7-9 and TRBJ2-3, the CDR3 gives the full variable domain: DTGVSQNPRHKITKRGQNVTFRCDPISEHNRLYWYRQTLGQGPEFLTYFQNEAQLEKSRLLSDRFSAERPKGSFSTLEIQRTEQGDSAMYLCASSRDQGKGADTQYFGPGTRLTVL.

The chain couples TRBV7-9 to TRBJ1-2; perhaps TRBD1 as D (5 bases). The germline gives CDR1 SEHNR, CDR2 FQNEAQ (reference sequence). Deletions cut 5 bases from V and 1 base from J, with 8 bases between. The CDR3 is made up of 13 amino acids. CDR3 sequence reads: CASSGRDNYGYTF. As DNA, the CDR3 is TGTGCCAGCAGCGGCAGGGATAACTATGGCTACACCTTC.

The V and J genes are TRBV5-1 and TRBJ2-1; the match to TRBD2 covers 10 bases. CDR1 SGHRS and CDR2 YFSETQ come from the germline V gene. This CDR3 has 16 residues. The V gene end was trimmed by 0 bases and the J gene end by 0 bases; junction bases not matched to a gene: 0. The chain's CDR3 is CASSLASGSSYNEQFF. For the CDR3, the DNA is TGCGCCAGCAGCTTGGCTAGCGGGAGCTCCTACAATGAGCAGTTCTTC.

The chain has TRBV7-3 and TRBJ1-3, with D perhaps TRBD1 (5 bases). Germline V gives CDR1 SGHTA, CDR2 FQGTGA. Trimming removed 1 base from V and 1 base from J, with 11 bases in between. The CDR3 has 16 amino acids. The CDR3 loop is CASSLNPGLSGNTIYF. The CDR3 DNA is TGTGCCAGCAGCTTAAATCCAGGGCTATCTGGAAACACCATATATTTT. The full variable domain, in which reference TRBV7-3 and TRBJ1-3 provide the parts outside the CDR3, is GAGVSQTPSNKVTEKGKYVELRCDPISGHTALYWYRQSLGQGPEFLIYFQGTGAADDSGLPNDRFFAVRPEGSVSTLKIQRTERGDSAVYLCASSLNPGLSGNTIYFGEGSWLTVV.

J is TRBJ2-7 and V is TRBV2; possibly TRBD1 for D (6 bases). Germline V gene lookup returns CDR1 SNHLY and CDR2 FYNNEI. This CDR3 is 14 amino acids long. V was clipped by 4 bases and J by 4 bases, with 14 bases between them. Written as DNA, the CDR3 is TGTGCCAGCAGTGCAAGGGGGAAGGGGTACGAGCAGTACTTC. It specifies CASSARGKGYEQYF.

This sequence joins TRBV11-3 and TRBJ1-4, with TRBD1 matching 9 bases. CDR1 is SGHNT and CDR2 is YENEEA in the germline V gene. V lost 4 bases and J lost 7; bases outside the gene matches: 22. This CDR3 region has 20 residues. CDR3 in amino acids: CASSSRQGEAMNPHFEKLFF. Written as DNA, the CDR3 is TGTGCCAGCAGCTCAAGACAGGGGGAGGCCATGAATCCGCATTTTGAAAAACTGTTTTTT.

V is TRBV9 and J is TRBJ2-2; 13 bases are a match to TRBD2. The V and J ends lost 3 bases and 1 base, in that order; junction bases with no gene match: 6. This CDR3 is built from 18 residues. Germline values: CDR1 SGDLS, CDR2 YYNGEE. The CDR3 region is CASSGELAGGRNTGELFF. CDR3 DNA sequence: TGTGCCAGCAGCGGCGAACTAGCGGGGGGGCGGAACACCGGGGAGCTGTTTTTT.

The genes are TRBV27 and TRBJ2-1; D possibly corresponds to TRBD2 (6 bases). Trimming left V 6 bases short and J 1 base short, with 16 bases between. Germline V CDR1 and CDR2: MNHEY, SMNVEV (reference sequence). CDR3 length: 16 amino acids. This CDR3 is CASSLLVGGSYNEQFF. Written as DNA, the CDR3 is TGTGCCAGCAGCTTGCTTGTGGGGGGATCCTACAATGAGCAGTTCTTC.

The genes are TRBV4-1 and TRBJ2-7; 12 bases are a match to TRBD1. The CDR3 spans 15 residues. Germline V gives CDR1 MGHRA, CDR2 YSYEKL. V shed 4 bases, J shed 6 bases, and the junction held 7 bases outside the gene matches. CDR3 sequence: CASSRGQGAESEQYF. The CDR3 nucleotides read TGCGCCAGCAGCCGGGGACAGGGGGCAGAGAGCGAGCAGTACTTC.

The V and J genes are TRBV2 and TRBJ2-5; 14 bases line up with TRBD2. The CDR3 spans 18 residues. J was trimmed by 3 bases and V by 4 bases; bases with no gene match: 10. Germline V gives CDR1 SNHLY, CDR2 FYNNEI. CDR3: CASSGSGTSGGLEETQYF. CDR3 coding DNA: TGTGCCAGCAGTGGCTCCGGGACTAGCGGGGGCCTGGAAGAGACCCAGTACTTC. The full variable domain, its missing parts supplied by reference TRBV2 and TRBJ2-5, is EPEVTQTPSHQVTQMGQEVILRCVPISNHLYFYWYRQILGQKVEFLVSFYNNEISEKSEIFDDQFSVERPDGSNFTLKIRSTKLEDSAMYFCASSGSGTSGGLEETQYFGPGTRLLVL.

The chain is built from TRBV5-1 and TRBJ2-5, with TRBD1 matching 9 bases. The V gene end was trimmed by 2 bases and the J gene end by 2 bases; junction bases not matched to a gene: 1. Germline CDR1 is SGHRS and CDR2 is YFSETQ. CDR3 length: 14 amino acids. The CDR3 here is CASSFGQGQETQYF. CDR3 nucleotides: TGCGCCAGCAGCTTCGGACAGGGGCAAGAGACCCAGTACTTC.

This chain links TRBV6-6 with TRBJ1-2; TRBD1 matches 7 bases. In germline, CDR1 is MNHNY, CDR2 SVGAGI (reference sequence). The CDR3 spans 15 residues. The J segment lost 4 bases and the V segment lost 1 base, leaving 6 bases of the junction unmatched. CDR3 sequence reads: CASSYLTGKSYGYTF. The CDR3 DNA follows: TGTGCCAGCAGTTACTTGACAGGGAAGTCCTATGGCTACACCTTC.

The CDR3 DNA sequence: TGTGCCAGCAGGGGGACAACTAATTCACCCCTCCACTTT. It yields the protein CASRGTTNSPLHF. The chain couples TRBV6-1 to TRBJ1-6; TRBD1 is a possible D gene (6 bases). Per the germline V gene, CDR1 is MNHNS and CDR2 is SASEGT. The CDR3 loop spans 13 amino acids. The V end lost 6 bases, the J end lost 6 bases, and 9 bases lay between the germline ends.

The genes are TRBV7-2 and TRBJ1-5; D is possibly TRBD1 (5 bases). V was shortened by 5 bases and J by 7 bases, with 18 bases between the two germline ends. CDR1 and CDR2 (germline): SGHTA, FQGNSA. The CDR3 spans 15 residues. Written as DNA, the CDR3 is TGTGCCAGCAGCCAACAAATCGGGGGAGACCAGCCCCAGCATTTT. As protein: CASSQQIGGDQPQHF.

The CDR3 region is CASSRGLAGGSSYNEQFF. CDR3 DNA sequence: TGTGCCAGCAGCCGCGGACTAGCGGGGGGGTCCTCCTACAATGAGCAGTTCTTC. The genes are TRBV4-2 and TRBJ2-1; 15 bases agree with TRBD2. Germline V CDR1 and CDR2: LGHNA, YNFKEQ. The CDR3 length is 18 residues. Trimming cost V 4 bases and J 0 bases; bases outside gene matches: 4.

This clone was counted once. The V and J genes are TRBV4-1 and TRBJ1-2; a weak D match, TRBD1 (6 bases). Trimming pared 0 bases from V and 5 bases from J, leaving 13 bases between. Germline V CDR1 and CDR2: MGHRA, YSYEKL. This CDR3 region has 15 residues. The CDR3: CASSQDGGTNYGYTF. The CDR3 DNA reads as TGCGCCAGCAGCCAAGACGGGGGGACAAATTATGGCTACACCTTC.

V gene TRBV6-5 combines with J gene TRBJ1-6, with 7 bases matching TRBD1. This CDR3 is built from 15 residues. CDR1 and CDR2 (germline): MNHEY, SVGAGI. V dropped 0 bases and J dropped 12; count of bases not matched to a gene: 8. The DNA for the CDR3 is TGTGCCAGCAGTTACTCGACGGGACAGTTAGAACCCCTCCACTTT. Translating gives CASSYSTGQLEPLHF.

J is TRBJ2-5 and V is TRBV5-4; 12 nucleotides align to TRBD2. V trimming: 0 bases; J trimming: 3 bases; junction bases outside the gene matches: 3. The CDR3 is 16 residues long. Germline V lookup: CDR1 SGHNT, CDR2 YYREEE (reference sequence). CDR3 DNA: TGTGCCAGCAGCTTGGGTCTAGCGGGGGGGAAAGAGACCCAGTACTTC. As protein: CASSLGLAGGKETQYF.

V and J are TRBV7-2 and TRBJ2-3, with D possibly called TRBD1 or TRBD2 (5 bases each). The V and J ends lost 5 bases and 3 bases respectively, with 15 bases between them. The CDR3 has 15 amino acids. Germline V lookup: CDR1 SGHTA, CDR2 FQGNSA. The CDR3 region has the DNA TGTGCCAGCAGCCGTGGGGTGGGACGGACAGATACGCAGTATTTT. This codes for CASSRGVGRTDTQYF.

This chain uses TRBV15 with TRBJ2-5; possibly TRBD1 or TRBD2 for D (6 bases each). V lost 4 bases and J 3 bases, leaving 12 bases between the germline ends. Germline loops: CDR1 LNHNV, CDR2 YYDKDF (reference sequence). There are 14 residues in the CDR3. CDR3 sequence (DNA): TGTGCCACCAGCAAAGGGGGGAGCAAAGAGACCCAGTACTTC. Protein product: CATSKGGSKETQYF.

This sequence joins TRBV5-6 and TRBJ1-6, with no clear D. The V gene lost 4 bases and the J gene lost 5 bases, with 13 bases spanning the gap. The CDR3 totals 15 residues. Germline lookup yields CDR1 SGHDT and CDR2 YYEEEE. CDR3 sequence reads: CASSLGRGHNSPLHF. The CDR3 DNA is TGTGCCAGCAGCCTCGGACGTGGTCATAATTCACCCCTCCACTTT.

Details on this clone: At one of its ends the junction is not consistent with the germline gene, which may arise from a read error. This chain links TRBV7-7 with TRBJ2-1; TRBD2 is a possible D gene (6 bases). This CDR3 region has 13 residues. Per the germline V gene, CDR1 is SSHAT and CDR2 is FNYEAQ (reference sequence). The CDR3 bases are TGTGCTAGCAGCTTTGACCGGGAGAATGAGCAGTTCTTC. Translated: CASSFDRENEQFF.